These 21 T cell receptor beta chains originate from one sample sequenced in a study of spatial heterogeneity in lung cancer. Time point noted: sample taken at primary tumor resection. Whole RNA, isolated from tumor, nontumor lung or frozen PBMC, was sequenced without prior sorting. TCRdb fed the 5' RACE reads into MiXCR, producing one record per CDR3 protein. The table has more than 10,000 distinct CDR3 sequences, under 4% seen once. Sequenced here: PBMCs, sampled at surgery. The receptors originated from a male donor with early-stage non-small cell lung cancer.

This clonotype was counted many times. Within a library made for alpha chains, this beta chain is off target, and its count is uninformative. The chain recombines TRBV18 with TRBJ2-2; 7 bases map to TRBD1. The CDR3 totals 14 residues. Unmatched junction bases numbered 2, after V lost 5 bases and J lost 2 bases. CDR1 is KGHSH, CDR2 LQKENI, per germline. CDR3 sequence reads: CASSRDRNTGELFF. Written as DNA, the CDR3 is TGTGCCAGCTCAAGGGACAGAAACACCGGGGAGCTGTTTTTT.

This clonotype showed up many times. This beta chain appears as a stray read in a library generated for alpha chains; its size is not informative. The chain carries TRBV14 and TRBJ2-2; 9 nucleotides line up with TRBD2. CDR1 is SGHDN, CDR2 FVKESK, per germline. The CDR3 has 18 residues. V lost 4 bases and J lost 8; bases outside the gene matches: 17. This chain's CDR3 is CASSPSRRGLAGIGELFF. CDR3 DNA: TGTGCCAGCAGCCCCTCAAGACGTGGCCTAGCGGGAATTGGGGAGCTGTTTTTT.

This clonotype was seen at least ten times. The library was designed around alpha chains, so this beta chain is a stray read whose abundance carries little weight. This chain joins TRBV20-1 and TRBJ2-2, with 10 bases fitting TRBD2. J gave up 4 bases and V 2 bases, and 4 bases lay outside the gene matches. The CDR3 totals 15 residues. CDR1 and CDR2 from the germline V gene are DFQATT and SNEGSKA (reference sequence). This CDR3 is CSARKREGLTGELFF. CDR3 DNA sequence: TGCAGTGCTAGAAAGCGGGAGGGCCTCACCGGGGAGCTGTTTTTT.

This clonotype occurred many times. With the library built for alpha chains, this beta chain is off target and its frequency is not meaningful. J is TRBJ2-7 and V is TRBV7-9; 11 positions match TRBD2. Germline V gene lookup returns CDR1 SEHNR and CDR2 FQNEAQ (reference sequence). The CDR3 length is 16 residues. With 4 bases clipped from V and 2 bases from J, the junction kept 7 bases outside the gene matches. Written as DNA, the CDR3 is TGTGCCAGCAGCTCCCATAGCGGGAGGGCCCCCTACGAGCAGTACTTC. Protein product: CASSSHSGRAPYEQYF.

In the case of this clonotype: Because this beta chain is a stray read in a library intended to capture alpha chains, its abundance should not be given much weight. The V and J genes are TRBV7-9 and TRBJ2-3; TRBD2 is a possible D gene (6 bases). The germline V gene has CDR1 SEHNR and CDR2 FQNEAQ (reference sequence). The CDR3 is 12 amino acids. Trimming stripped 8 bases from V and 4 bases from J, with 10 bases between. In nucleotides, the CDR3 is TGTGCCAGCGGGGGGTACCCAGATACGCAGTATTTT. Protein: CASGGYPDTQYF. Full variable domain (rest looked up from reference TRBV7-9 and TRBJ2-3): DTGVSQNPRHKITKRGQNVTFRCDPISEHNRLYWYRQTLGQGPEFLTYFQNEAQLEKSRLLSDRFSAERPKGSFSTLEIQRTEQGDSAMYLCASGGYPDTQYFGPGTRLTVL.

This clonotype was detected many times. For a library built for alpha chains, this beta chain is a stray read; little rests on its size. For the CDR3, the DNA is TGTGCCAGCAGTTTAACAGGGGGGCCCTACAATGAGCAGTTCTTC. It yields the protein CASSLTGGPYNEQFF. The chain couples TRBV27 to TRBJ2-1, with 8 positions matching TRBD1. With 2 bases clipped from V and 2 bases from J, the junction kept 2 bases outside the gene matches. CDR1 is MNHEY and CDR2 is SMNVEV in the germline V gene (reference sequence). This CDR3 comprises 15 residues.

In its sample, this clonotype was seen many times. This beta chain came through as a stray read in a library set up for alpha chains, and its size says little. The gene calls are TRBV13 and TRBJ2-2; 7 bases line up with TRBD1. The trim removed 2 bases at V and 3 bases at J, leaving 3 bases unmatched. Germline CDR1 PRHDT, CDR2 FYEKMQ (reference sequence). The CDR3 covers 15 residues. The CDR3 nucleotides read TGTGCCAGCAGCTTAACAGGGGCCTACACCGGGGAGCTGTTTTTT. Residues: CASSLTGAYTGELFF.

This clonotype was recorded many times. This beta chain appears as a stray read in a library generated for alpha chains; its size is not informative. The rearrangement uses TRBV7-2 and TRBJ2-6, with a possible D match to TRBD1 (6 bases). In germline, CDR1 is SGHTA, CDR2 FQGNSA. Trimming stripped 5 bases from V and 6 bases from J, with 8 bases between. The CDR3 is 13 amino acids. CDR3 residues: CASSPGQANVLTF. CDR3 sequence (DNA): TGTGCCAGCAGCCCGGGACAGGCCAACGTCCTGACTTTC. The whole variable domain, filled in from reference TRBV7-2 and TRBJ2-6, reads GAGVSQSPSNKVTEKGKDVELRCDPISGHTALYWYRQSLGQGLEFLIYFQGNSAPDKSGLPSDRFSAERTGGSVSTLTIQRTQQEDSAVYLCASSPGQANVLTFGAGSRLTVL.

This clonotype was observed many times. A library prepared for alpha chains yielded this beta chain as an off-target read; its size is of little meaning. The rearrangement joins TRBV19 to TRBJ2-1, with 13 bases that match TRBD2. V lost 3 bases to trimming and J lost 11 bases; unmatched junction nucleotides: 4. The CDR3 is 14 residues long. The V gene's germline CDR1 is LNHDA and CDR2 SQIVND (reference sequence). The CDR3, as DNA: TGTGCCAGTAGTATGGAGGGACTAGCGGGGAAGCAGTTCTTC. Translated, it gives CASSMEGLAGKQFF.

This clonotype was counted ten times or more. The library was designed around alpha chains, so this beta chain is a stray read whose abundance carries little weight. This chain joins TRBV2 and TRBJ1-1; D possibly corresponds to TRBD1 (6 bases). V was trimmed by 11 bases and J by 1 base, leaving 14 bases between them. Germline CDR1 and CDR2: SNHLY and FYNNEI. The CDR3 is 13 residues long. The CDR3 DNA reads TGTGCCCCCTTACGGGGGCCGAACACTGAAGCTTTCTTT. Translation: CAPLRGPNTEAFF.

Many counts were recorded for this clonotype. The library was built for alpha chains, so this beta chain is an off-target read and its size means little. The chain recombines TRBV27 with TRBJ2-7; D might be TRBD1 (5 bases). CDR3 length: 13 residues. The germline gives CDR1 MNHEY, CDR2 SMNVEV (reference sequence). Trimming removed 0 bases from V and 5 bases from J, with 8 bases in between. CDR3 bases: TGTGCCAGCAGTTTATCGAGACAGAACGAGCAGTACTTC. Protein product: CASSLSRQNEQYF.

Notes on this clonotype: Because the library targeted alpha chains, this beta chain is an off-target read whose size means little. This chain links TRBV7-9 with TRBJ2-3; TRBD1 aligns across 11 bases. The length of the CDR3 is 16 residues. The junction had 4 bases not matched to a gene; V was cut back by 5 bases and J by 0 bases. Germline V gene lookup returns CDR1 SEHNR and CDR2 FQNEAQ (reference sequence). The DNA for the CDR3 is TGTGCCAGCAGCGATGGACAGGGGGCCAGCACAGATACGCAGTATTTT. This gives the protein CASSDGQGASTDTQYF.

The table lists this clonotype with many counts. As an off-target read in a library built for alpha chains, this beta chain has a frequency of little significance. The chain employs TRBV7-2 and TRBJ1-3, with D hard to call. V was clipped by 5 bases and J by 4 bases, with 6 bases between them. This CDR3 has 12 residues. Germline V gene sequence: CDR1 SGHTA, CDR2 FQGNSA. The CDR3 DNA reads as TGTGCCAGCAGCCCTGGAGGAAACACCATATATTTT. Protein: CASSPGGNTIYF. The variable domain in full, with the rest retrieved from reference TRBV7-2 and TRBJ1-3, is GAGVSQSPSNKVTEKGKDVELRCDPISGHTALYWYRQSLGQGLEFLIYFQGNSAPDKSGLPSDRFSAERTGGSVSTLTIQRTQQEDSAVYLCASSPGGNTIYFGEGSWLTVV.

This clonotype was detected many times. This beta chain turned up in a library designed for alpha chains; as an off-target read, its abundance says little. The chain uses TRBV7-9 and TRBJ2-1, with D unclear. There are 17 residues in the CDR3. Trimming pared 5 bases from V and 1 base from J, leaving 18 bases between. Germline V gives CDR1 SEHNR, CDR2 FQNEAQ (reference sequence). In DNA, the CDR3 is TGTGCCAGCAGCCCCCGGAGTAGCCGAGGATCCTACAATGAGCAGTTCTTC. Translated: CASSPRSSRGSYNEQFF. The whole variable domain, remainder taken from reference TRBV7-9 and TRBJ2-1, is DTGVSQNPRHKITKRGQNVTFRCDPISEHNRLYWYRQTLGQGPEFLTYFQNEAQLEKSRLLSDRFSAERPKGSFSTLEIQRTEQGDSAMYLCASSPRSSRGSYNEQFFGPGTRLTVL.

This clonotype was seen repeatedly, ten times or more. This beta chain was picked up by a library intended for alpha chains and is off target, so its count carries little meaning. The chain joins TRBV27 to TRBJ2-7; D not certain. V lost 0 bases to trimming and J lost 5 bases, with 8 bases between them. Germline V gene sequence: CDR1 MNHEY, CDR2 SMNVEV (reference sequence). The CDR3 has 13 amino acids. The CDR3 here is CASSLSRRDEQYF. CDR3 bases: TGTGCCAGCAGTTTATCGAGGAGAGACGAGCAGTACTTC.

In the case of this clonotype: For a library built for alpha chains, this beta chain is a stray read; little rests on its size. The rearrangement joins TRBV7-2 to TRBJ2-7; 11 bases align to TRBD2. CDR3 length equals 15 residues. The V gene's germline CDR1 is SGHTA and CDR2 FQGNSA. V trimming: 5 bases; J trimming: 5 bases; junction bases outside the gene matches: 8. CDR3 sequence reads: CASSTIAGGGHEQYF. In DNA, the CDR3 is TGTGCCAGCAGCACGATAGCGGGAGGGGGCCACGAGCAGTACTTC.

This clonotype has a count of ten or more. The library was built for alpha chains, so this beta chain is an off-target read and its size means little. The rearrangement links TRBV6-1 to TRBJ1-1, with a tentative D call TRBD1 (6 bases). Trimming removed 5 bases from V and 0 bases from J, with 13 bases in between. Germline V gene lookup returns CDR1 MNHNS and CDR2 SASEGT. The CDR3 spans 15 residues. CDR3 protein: CASSQGGRVNTEAFF. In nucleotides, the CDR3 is TGTGCCAGCAGTCAAGGGGGTAGGGTGAACACTGAAGCTTTCTTT.

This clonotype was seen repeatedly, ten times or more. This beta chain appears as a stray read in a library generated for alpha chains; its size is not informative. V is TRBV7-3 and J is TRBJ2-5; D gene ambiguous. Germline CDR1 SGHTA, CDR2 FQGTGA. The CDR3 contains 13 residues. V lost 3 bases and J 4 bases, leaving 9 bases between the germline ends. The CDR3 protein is CASSFGWGETQYF. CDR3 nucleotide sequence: TGTGCCAGCAGCTTCGGGTGGGGAGAGACCCAGTACTTC.

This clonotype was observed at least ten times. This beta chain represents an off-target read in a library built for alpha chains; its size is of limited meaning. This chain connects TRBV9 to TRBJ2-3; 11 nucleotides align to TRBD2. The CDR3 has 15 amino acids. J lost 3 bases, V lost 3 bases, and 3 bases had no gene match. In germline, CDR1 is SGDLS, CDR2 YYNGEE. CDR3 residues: CASSDTSGRTDTQYF. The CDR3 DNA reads TGTGCCAGCAGCGATACTAGCGGGAGAACAGATACGCAGTATTTT.

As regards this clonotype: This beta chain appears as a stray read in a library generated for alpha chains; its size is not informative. DNA of the CDR3: TGTGCCAGTAAGGCAGGTCCAATGAACACTGAAGCTTTCTTT. It translates to CASKAGPMNTEAFF. The rearrangement links TRBV11-3 to TRBJ1-1; D unresolved. This CDR3 spans 14 amino acids. Trimming took off 9 bases at V and 0 bases at J, with 14 bases between the two ends. The germline V gene encodes CDR1 SGHNT and CDR2 YENEEA. Full variable domain (rest looked up from reference TRBV11-3 and TRBJ1-1): EAGVVQSPRYKIIEKKQPVAFWCNPISGHNTLYWYLQNLGQGPELLIRYENEEAVDDSQLPKDRFSAERLKGVDSTLKIQPAELGDSAVYLCASKAGPMNTEAFFGQGTRLTVV.

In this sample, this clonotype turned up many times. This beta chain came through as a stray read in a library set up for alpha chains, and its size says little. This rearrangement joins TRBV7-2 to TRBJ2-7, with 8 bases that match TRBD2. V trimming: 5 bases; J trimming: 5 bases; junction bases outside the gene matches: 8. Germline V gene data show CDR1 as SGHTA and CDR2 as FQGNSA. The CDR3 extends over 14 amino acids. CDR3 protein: CASSPTSEYHEQYF. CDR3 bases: TGTGCCAGCAGCCCGACTAGCGAGTATCACGAGCAGTACTTC.